The 24 T cell receptor beta chains listed next were all sequenced from one sample in a study of T cell responses to AZD1222 COVID-19 vaccine. The assay was immunoSEQ multiplex PCR, and TCRdb's table has in-frame clones only and misses some. The sample includes roughly 80,000 clones, around nine tenths of them seen just once. Here the sequenced sample was peripheral blood, taken 28 days after the second AZD1222 dose. The receptors come from an adult who received the AZD1222 COVID-19 vaccine.

The CDR3 DNA reads as TGTGCCACAGGGGAGGGGGAGCAGCCTTATGACAATGAGCAGTTCTTC. As protein: CATGEGEQPYDNEQFF. The chain employs TRBV2 and TRBJ2-1, with a tentative D call TRBD2 (7 bases). Trimming removed 10 bases from V and 5 bases from J, with 24 bases in between. This CDR3 spans 16 amino acids. CDR1 and CDR2 (germline): SNHLY, FYNNEI.

V and J are TRBV6-2 or TRBV6-3 and TRBJ2-5; D is perhaps TRBD1 (6 bases). Germline V gives CDR1 MNHEY, CDR2 SVGEGT. The CDR3 is 12 residues long. Trimming took off 6 bases at V and 7 bases at J, with 12 bases between the two ends. CDR3 protein: CASSLPTGTQYF. The CDR3 DNA follows: TGTGCCAGCAGCCTACCGACAGGGACCCAGTACTTC.

This chain joins TRBV5-4 and TRBJ1-2, with D maybe TRBD1 (5 bases). Trimming left V 4 bases short and J 7 bases short, with 17 bases between. There are 14 residues in the CDR3. Per germline, CDR1 SGHNT and CDR2 YYREEE (reference sequence). The CDR3 DNA is TGTGCCAGCAGCACCGAGGACACTCTGCTTGGCTACACCTTC. Translated: CASSTEDTLLGYTF. Together with reference TRBV5-4 and TRBJ1-2, the CDR3 gives the full variable domain: ETGVTQSPTHLIKTRGQQVTLRCSSQSGHNTVSWYQQALGQGPQFIFQYYREEENGRGNFPPRFSGLQFPNYSSELNVNALELDDSALYLCASSTEDTLLGYTFGSGTRLTVV.

The chain combines TRBV24-1 with TRBJ2-1; D remains unclear. CDR3 length: 13 amino acids. V was trimmed by 2 bases and J by 9 bases, leaving 10 bases between them. Germline CDR1 and CDR2: KGHDR and SFDVKD. The CDR3 sequence is CATSDSRSSEQFF. The CDR3 region has the DNA TGTGCCACCAGTGATTCCCGCTCCAGTGAGCAGTTCTTC.

This rearrangement joins TRBV5-1 to TRBJ1-1; D might be TRBD1 (6 bases). V lost 0 bases and J 4 bases, leaving 10 bases between the germline ends. The CDR3 has 14 amino acids. Germline V gene lookup returns CDR1 SGHRS and CDR2 YFSETQ. CDR3 sequence (DNA): TGCGCCAGCAGCTTGGCCGGAGGGGGCACTGAAGCTTTCTTT. It yields the protein CASSLAGGGTEAFF.

The chain couples TRBV4-3 to TRBJ1-2; a possible D gene is TRBD1 (5 bases). The ends were cut back, 0 bases at V and 3 bases at J, with 8 bases in the middle. CDR1 and CDR2 from the germline V gene are LGHNA and YSLEER. The length of the CDR3 is 14 residues. As DNA, the CDR3 is TGCGCCAGCAGCCAAGAGCTGGGGGACTATGGCTACACCTTC. Translation gives CASSQELGDYGYTF.

J is TRBJ2-7 and V is TRBV30; the D gene is possibly TRBD2 (6 bases). Trimming pared 2 bases from V and 6 bases from J, leaving 23 bases between. Per the germline V gene, CDR1 is GTSNPN and CDR2 is SVGIG (reference sequence). This CDR3 spans 16 amino acids. The CDR3 sequence: CAWSLQDGSGTGEQYF. The CDR3 DNA reads TGTGCCTGGAGTCTCCAGGATGGTAGCGGAACGGGCGAGCAGTACTTC.

The chain uses TRBV5-8 and TRBJ2-1; D not certain. Trimming removed 0 bases at V and 10 bases at J, with 11 bases between. The CDR3 runs to 13 residues. The germline gives CDR1 SGHTS, CDR2 YDEGEE. DNA of the CDR3: TGTGCCAGCAGCTTGGTTGGTCACCTCGAGCAGTTCTTC. Its protein is CASSLVGHLEQFF.

The chain couples TRBV7-9 to TRBJ2-5, with 9 bases that match TRBD2. Trimming cost V 7 bases and J 6 bases; bases outside gene matches: 6. The CDR3 has 13 amino acids. Looked up from germline, CDR1 is SEHNR and CDR2 is FQNEAQ (reference sequence). The CDR3 sequence: CASMAGGGQTQYF. CDR3 nucleotide sequence: TGTGCCAGCATGGCGGGAGGGGGACAGACCCAGTACTTC.

The genes are TRBV25-1 and TRBJ2-7; no clear D. The CDR3 is 13 amino acids. Germline-derived CDR1 and CDR2 are MGHDK and SYGVNS. V was pared by 5 bases and J by 6 bases, with 14 bases between. DNA of the CDR3: TGTGCCAGCAGTACCTCCGGCTGGGGCGAGCAGTACTTC. Translating it yields CASSTSGWGEQYF.

This CDR3 reads CASTVGGGETQYF. DNA for the CDR3: TGTGCCAGCACCGTAGGGGGGGGAGAGACCCAGTACTTC. The chain combines TRBV12-3 or TRBV12-4 with TRBJ2-5; possibly TRBD2 for D (7 bases). The V end was cut by 7 bases, the J end by 4 bases, with 13 bases between. CDR3 length equals 13 residues.

The chain carries TRBV5-3 and TRBJ1-2; 8 nucleotides agree with TRBD1. TRBV5-3 counts as an open reading frame of uncertain function. V shed 3 bases, J shed 4 bases, and the junction held 23 bases outside the gene matches. This CDR3 contains 20 residues. The CDR3, as DNA: TGTGCCAGAAGCTATAGGATTAACGGACAGGGTCTAACTAGCCTCTATGGCTACACCTTC. It translates to CARSYRINGQGLTSLYGYTF.

The chain is built from TRBV12-3 or TRBV12-4 and TRBJ2-7; D ambiguous. The V and J ends lost 4 bases and 6 bases respectively, with 13 bases between them. The CDR3 contains 13 residues. The CDR3 spells CASSSAAAVEQYF. The CDR3 nucleotides read TGTGCCAGCAGTTCCGCCGCGGCCGTCGAGCAGTACTTC.

The chain is built from TRBV11-2 and TRBJ1-2; 9 bases agree with TRBD1. Germline V gives CDR1 SGHAT, CDR2 FQNNGV. The CDR3 consists of 14 residues. V was pared by 2 bases and J by 7 bases, with 5 bases of the junction left unmatched. The CDR3 sequence is CASSLTGGVFGYTF. In nucleotides, the CDR3 is TGTGCCAGCAGCTTAACAGGGGGCGTTTTTGGCTACACCTTC.

The chain has TRBV4-1 and TRBJ2-1; D unclear. CDR1 MGHRA and CDR2 YSYEKL come from the germline V gene. Trimming stripped 1 base from V and 0 bases from J, with 4 bases between. The CDR3 covers 14 residues. CDR3 amino acids: CASSQVASYNEQFF. In DNA form, the CDR3 reads TGCGCCAGCAGCCAAGTTGCCTCCTACAATGAGCAGTTCTTC.

The rearrangement joins TRBV10-3 to TRBJ1-3, with D perhaps matching TRBD1 (5 bases). V shed 3 bases and J shed 2 bases, with 14 bases lying between them. Per the germline V gene, CDR1 is ENHRY and CDR2 is SYGVKD. The length of the CDR3 is 16 residues. DNA of the CDR3: TGTGCCATCAGTGATTGGAAAGGGGCTCCTGGAAACACCATATATTTT. Translation gives CAISDWKGAPGNTIYF.

The rearrangement joins TRBV6-4 to TRBJ2-1; D unresolved. This CDR3 is built from 12 residues. The germline V gene encodes CDR1 MRHNA and CDR2 SNTAGT. The germline V and J ends were trimmed by 1 base and 9 bases, with 7 bases remaining between them. CDR3 sequence (DNA): TGTGCCAGCAGTGACTACCTCGGTGAGCAGTTCTTC. Amino acid sequence: CASSDYLGEQFF.

This clone has just one count. The chain uses TRBV7-3 and TRBJ1-2, with a possible D match to TRBD1 (5 bases). This CDR3 region has 16 residues. Germline V gives CDR1 SGHTA, CDR2 FQGTGA. The V gene lost 2 bases and the J gene lost 6 bases, with 19 bases spanning the gap. This CDR3 reads CASSLWGDRTPHGYTF. CDR3 nucleotide sequence: TGTGCCAGCAGCTTATGGGGGGACCGGACACCCCATGGCTACACCTTC.

V is TRBV7-3 and J is TRBJ2-7, with 8 bases matching TRBD1. From germline, CDR1 is SGHTA and CDR2 FQGTGA. The CDR3 is 15 residues long. Trimming cost V 2 bases and J 5 bases; bases outside gene matches: 8. The CDR3 DNA is TGTGCCAGCAGCTTAGGCCCCGGGACAGGCCACGAGCAGTACTTC. Translating it yields CASSLGPGTGHEQYF.

This chain connects TRBV28 to TRBJ1-6; perhaps TRBD1 as D (5 bases). The CDR3 is made up of 17 amino acids. V was clipped by 5 bases and J by 7 bases, with 21 bases between them. Germline CDR1 is MDHEN and CDR2 is SYDVKM. The CDR3 reads CASSLPVGGFWNSPLHF. The CDR3 bases are TGTGCCAGCAGTCTACCAGTCGGGGGTTTCTGGAATTCACCCCTCCACTTT.

The CDR3 is CASSLLGSNYGYTF. The CDR3 bases are TGTGCCAGCAGCTTGTTAGGGTCTAACTATGGCTACACCTTC. The rearrangement links TRBV5-4 to TRBJ1-2; D call uncertain. The CDR3 is made up of 14 amino acids. V dropped 1 base and J dropped 0 bases, with 7 bases sitting between them. Germline V gives CDR1 SGHNT, CDR2 YYREEE (reference sequence).

The genes are TRBV19 and TRBJ1-2, with 9 bases lining up with TRBD1. The V gene end was trimmed by 5 bases and the J gene end by 7 bases; junction bases not matched to a gene: 5. The CDR3 loop spans 13 amino acids. The germline gives CDR1 LNHDA, CDR2 SQIVND (reference sequence). The CDR3 DNA sequence: TGTGCCAGTAGTGCCGGGACAGGGCTTGGCTACACCTTC. Translating it yields CASSAGTGLGYTF.

The V call is TRBV4-1, the J call TRBJ2-5, with TRBD1 as a possible D gene (6 bases). The CDR3 loop spans 15 amino acids. Germline V lookup: CDR1 MGHRA, CDR2 YSYEKL. Trimming took 0 bases from V and 4 from J, leaving 12 bases between them. This chain's CDR3 is CASSQDRQVRETQYF. For the CDR3, the DNA is TGCGCCAGCAGCCAAGACCGACAGGTTCGAGAGACCCAGTACTTC.

The V gene is TRBV29-1, the J gene TRBJ1-2, with TRBD1 matching over 8 bases. CDR3 length: 12 residues. The trim removed 4 bases at V and 8 bases at J, leaving 6 bases unmatched. CDR1 and CDR2 from the germline V gene are SQVTM and ANQGSEA. The CDR3 region is CSVAQGAGGYTF. In DNA, the CDR3 is TGCAGCGTTGCTCAGGGGGCCGGGGGCTACACCTTC.